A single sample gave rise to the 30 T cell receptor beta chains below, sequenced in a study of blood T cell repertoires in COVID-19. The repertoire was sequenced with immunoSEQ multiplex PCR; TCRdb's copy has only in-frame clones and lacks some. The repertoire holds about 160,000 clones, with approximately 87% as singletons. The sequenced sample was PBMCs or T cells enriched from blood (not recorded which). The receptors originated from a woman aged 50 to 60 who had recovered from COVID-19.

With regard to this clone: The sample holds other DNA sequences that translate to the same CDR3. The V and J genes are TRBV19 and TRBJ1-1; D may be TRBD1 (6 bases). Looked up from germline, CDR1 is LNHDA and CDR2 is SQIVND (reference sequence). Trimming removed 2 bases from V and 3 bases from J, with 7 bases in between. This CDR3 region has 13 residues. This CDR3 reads CASSIKGDTEAFF. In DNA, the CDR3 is TGTGCCAGTAGTATAAAGGGGGACACTGAAGCTTTCTTT.

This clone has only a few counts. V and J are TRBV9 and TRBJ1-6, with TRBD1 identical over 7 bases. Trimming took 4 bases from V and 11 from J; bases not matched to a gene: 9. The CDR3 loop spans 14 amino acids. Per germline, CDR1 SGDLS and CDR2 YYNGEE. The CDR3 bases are TGTGCCAGCAGCCAACAGGGGCCAGGGACACCCCTCCACTTT. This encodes CASSQQGPGTPLHF. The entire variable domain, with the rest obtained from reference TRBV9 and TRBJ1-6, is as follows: DSGVTQTPKHLITATGQRVTLRCSPRSGDLSVYWYQQSLDQGLQFLIQYYNGEERAKGNILERFSAQQFPDLHSELNLSSLELGDSALYFCASSQQGPGTPLHFGNGTRLTVT.

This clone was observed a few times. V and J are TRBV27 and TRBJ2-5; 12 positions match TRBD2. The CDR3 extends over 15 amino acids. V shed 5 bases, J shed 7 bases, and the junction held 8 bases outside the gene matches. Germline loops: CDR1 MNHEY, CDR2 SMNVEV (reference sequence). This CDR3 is CASSDGTSGLSTQYF. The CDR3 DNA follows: TGTGCCAGCAGTGACGGGACTAGCGGGCTTTCGACCCAGTACTTC.

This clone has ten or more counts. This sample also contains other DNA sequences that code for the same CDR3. The CDR3 DNA follows: TGCGCCAGCAGCTTGGTGACAGACGGGGGCTACACCTTC. It yields the protein CASSLVTDGGYTF. This chain links TRBV5-1 with TRBJ1-2, with D perhaps TRBD1 (5 bases). V lost 0 bases and J lost 8, with 11 bases in between. This CDR3 is 13 amino acids long. Germline CDR1 reads SGHRS; CDR2 reads YFSETQ.

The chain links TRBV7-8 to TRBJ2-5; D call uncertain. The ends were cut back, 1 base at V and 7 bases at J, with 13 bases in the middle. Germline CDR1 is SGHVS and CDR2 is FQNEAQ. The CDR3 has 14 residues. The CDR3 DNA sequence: TGTGCCAGCAGCTTAGAACAGACGGAAGGGACCCAGTACTTC. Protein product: CASSLEQTEGTQYF.

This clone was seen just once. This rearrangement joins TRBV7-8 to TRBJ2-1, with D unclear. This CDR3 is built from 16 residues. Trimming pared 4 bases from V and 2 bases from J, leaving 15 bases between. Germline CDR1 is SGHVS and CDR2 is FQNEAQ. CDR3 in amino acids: CASSWVDSSPYNEQFF. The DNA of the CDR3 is TGTGCCAGCAGCTGGGTCGACTCGTCGCCCTACAATGAGCAGTTCTTC.

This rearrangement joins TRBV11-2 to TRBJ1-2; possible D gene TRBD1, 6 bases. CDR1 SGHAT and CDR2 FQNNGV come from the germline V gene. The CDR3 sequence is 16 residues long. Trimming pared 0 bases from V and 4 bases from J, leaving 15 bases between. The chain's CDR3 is CASSLDDGPQGYGYTF. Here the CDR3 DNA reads TGTGCCAGCAGCTTAGATGACGGCCCACAGGGCTATGGCTACACCTTC. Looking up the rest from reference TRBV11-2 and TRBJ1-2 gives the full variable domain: EAGVAQSPRYKIIEKRQSVAFWCNPISGHATLYWYQQILGQGPKLLIQFQNNGVVDDSQLPKDRFSAERLKGVDSTLKIQPAKLEDSAVYLCASSLDDGPQGYGYTFGSGTRLTVV.

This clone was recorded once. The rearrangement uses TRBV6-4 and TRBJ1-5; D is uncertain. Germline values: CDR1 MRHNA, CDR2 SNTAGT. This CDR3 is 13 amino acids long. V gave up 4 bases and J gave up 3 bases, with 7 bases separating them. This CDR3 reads CASSGEINQPQHF. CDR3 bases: TGTGCCAGCAGTGGGGAGATCAATCAGCCCCAGCATTTT.

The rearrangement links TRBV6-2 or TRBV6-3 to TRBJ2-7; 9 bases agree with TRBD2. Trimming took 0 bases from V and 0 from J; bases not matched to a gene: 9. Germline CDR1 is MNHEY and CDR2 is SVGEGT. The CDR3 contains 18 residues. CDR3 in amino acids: CASSYSRLAGAYSYEQYV. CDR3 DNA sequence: TGTGCCAGCAGTTACTCGAGGTTAGCGGGGGCGTACTCCTACGAGCAGTACGTC.

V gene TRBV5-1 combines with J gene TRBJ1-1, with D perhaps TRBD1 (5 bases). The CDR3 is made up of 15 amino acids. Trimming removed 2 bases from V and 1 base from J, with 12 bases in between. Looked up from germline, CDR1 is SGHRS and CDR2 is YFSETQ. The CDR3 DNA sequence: TGCGCCAGCAGCTTCGTGGGGCAGGGGAACACTGAAGCTTTCTTT. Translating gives CASSFVGQGNTEAFF.

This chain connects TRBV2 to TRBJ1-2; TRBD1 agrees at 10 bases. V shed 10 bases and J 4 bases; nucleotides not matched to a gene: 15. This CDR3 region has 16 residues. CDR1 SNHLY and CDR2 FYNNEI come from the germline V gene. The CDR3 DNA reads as TGTGCCAATTCGGGACAGGGGACCCCTCTAGGCTATGGCTACACCTTC. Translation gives CANSGQGTPLGYGYTF. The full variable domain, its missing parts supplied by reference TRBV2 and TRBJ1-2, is EPEVTQTPSHQVTQMGQEVILRCVPISNHLYFYWYRQILGQKVEFLVSFYNNEISEKSEIFDDQFSVERPDGSNFTLKIRSTKLEDSAMYFCANSGQGTPLGYGYTFGSGTRLTVV.

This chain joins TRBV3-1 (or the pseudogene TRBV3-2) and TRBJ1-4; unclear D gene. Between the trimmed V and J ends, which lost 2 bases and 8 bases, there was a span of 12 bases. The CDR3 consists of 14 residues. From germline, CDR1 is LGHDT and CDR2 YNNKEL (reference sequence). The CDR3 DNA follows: TGTGCCAGCAGCCAAATTCCCCCGGGGGAAAAACTGTTTTTT. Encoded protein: CASSQIPPGEKLFF.

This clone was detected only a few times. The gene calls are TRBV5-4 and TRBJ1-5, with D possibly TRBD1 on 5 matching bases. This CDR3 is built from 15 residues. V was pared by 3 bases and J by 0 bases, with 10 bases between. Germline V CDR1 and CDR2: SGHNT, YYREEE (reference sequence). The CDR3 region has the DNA TGTGCCAGCAGCTCGGGGGGGTCTAGCAATCAGCCCCAGCATTTT. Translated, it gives CASSSGGSSNQPQHF.

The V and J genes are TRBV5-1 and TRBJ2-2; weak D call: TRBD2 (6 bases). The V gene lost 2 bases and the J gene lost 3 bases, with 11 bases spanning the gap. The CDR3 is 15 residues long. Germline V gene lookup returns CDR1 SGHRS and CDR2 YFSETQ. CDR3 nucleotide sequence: TGCGCCAGCAGCTTTTGGGGAGGACACACCGGGGAGCTGTTTTTT. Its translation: CASSFWGGHTGELFF.

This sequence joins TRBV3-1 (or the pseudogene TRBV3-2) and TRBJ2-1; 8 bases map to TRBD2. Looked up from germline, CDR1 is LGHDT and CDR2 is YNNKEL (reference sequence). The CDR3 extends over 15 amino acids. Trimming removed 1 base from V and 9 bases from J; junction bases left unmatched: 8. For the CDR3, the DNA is TGTGCCAGCAGCCAAGCCAGCGGGAGTTGGGGTGAGCAGTTCTTC. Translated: CASSQASGSWGEQFF.

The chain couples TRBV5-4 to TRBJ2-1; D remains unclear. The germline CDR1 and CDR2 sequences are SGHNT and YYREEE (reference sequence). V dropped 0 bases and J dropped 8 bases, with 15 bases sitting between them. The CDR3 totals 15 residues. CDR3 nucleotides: TGTGCCAGCAGCTTGGTTTATGGAGTTGAGGATGAGCAGTTCTTC. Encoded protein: CASSLVYGVEDEQFF.

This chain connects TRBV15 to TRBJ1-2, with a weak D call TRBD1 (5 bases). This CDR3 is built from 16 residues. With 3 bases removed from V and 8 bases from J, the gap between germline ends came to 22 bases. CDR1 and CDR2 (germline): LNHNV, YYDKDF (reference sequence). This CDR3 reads CATSRDNAAPQEGYTF. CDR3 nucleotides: TGTGCCACCAGCAGGGACAACGCGGCTCCTCAGGAGGGCTACACCTTC.

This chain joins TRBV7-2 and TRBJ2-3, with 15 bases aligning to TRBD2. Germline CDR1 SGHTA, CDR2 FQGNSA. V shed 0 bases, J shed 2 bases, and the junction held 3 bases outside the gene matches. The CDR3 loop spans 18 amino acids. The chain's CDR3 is CASSLAGLAGGPTDTQYF. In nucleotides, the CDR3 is TGTGCCAGCAGCTTAGCCGGACTAGCGGGAGGGCCCACAGATACGCAGTATTTT.

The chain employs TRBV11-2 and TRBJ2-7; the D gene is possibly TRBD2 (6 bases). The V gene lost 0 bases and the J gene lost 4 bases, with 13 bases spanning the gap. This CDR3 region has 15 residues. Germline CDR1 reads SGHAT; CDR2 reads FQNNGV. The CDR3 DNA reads TGTGCCAGCAGCTTAGAGTATGGACTACCTTACGAGCAGTACGTC. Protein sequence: CASSLEYGLPYEQYV.

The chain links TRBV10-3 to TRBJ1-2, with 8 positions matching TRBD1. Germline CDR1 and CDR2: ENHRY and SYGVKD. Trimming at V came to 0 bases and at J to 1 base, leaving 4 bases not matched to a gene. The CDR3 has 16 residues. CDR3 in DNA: TGTGCCATCAGTGAGTCGAGGACAGGGAGTAACTATGGCTACACCTTC. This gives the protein CAISESRTGSNYGYTF.

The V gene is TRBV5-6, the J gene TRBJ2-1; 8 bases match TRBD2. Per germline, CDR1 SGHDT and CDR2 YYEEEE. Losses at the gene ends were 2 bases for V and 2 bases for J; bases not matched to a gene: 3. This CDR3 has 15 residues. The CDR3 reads CASSLVTSAYNEQFF. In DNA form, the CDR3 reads TGTGCCAGCAGCTTAGTGACTAGCGCCTACAATGAGCAGTTCTTC. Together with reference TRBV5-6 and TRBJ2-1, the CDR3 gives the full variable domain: DAGVTQSPTHLIKTRGQQVTLRCSPKSGHDTVSWYQQALGQGPQFIFQYYEEEERQRGNFPDRFSGHQFPNYSSELNVNALLLGDSALYLCASSLVTSAYNEQFFGPGTRLTVL.

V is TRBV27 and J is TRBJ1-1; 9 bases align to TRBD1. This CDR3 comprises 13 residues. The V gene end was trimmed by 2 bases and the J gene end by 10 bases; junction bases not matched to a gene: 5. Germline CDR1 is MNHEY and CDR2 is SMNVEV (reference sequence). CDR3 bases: TGTGCCAGCAGTTTAGGACAGGGGCGCACAGCTTTCTTT. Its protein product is CASSLGQGRTAFF.

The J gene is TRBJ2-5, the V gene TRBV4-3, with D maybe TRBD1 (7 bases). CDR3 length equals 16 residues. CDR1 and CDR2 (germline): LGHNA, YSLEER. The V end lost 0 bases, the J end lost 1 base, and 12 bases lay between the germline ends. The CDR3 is CASSQDWGDSQETQYF. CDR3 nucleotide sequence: TGCGCCAGCAGCCAAGATTGGGGGGACAGCCAAGAGACCCAGTACTTC.

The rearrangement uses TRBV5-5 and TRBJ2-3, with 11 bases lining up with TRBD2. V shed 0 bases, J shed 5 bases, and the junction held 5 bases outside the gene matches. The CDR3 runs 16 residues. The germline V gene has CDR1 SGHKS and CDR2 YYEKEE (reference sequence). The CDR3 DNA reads TGTGCCAGCAGCTTGGTAGCGGGAGGGCCGGTAGATACGCAGTATTTT. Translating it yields CASSLVAGGPVDTQYF.

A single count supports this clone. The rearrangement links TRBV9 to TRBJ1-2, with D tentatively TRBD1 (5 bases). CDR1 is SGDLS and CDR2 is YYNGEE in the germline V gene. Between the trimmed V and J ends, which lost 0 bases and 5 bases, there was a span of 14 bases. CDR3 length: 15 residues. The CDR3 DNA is TGTGCCAGCAGCGTAGAAGGGACTGACTTATATGGCTACACCTTC. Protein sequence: CASSVEGTDLYGYTF.

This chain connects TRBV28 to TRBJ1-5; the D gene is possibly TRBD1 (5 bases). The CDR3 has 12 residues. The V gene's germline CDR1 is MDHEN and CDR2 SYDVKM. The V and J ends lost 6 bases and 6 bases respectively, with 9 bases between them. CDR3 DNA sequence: TGTGCCAGCAGGACGGGGGGTCAGCCCCAGCATTTT. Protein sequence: CASRTGGQPQHF.

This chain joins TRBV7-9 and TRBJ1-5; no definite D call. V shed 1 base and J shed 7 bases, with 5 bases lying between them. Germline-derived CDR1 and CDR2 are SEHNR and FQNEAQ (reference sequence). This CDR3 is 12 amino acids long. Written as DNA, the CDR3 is TGTGCCAGCAGCTTAGACTTCCAGCCCCAGCATTTT. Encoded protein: CASSLDFQPQHF.

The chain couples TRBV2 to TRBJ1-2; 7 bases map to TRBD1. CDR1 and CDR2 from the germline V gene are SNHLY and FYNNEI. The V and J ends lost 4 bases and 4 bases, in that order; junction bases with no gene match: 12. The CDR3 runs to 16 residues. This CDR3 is CASSARDSRGTYGYTF. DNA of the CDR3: TGTGCCAGCAGTGCACGGGACAGTCGCGGGACCTATGGCTACACCTTC.

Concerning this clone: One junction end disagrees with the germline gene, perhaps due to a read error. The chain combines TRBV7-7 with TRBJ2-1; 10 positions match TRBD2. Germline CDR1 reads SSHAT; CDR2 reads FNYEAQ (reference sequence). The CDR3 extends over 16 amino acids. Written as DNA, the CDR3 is TGTGCTAGCAGCTTAGGGTCAGCGGGGGGGTACAATGAGCAGTTCTTC. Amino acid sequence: CASSLGSAGGYNEQFF.

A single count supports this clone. The CDR3 sequence is CASSPSSGLQGNEQFF. The CDR3 bases are TGTGCCAGCTCACCGAGTTCCGGCCTACAGGGCAATGAGCAGTTCTTC. The rearrangement joins TRBV18 to TRBJ2-1; TRBD1 is a possible D gene (6 bases). The CDR3 is 16 amino acids. V lost 3 bases to trimming and J lost 6 bases, with 18 bases between them. Germline values: CDR1 KGHSH, CDR2 LQKENI. Complete variable domain (other parts from reference TRBV18 and TRBJ2-1): NAGVMQNPRHLVRRRGQEARLRCSPMKGHSHVYWYRQLPEEGLKFMVYLQKENIIDESGMPKERFSAEFPKEGPSILRIQQVVRGDSAAYFCASSPSSGLQGNEQFFGPGTRLTVL.